The 28 T cell receptor beta chains below come from one sample, sequenced in a study of blood T cell repertoires in COVID-19. Profiled with immunoSEQ multiplex PCR; TCRdb holds only in-frame clones, not every one. This sample yields around 480,000 clones, of which approximately 86% are seen a single time; 0.7% belongs to the top ten. Sequenced material: PBMCs or T cells enriched from blood (not recorded which). The receptors here all came from a woman under 30 who had recovered from COVID-19.

On this clone itself: A read error may produce the germline difference seen at one junction end. This sequence joins TRBV7-7 and TRBJ1-3; no firm D call. Germline-derived CDR1 and CDR2 are SSHAT and FNYEAQ (reference sequence). The CDR3 totals 15 residues. The CDR3 spells CASSPSPSSGNTIYF. CDR3 bases: TGTGCTAGCAGCCCCAGTCCCAGCTCTGGAAACACCATATATTTT.

The chain couples TRBV5-5 to TRBJ2-1; no definite D call. The V gene lost 0 bases and the J gene lost 8 bases, with 9 bases spanning the gap. CDR1 and CDR2 from the germline V gene are SGHKS and YYEKEE (reference sequence). The CDR3 is made up of 13 amino acids. CDR3: CASSLAEPDEQFF. CDR3 DNA sequence: TGTGCCAGCAGCTTGGCGGAGCCGGATGAGCAGTTCTTC. Filled out from reference TRBV5-5 and TRBJ2-1, the complete variable domain reads DAGVTQSPTHLIKTRGQQVTLRCSPISGHKSVSWYQQVLGQGPQFIFQYYEKEERGRGNFPDRFSARQFPNYSSELNVNALLLGDSALYLCASSLAEPDEQFFGPGTRLTVL.

The V and J genes are TRBV5-4 and TRBJ2-2; D remains unclear. Between the trimmed V and J ends, which lost 3 bases and 6 bases, there was a span of 12 bases. Per the germline V gene, CDR1 is SGHNT and CDR2 is YYREEE (reference sequence). The CDR3 has 14 residues. The CDR3 DNA follows: TGTGCCAGCAGCTCGAACAAAGTCGCCGGGGAGCTGTTTTTT. The encoded protein is CASSSNKVAGELFF.

The chain has TRBV24-1 and TRBJ2-2; D is perhaps TRBD2 (5 bases). Germline V gives CDR1 KGHDR, CDR2 SFDVKD. The CDR3 has 13 amino acids. V shed 9 bases and J shed 7 bases, with 14 bases lying between them. The CDR3 sequence is CATGERDHGELFF. For the CDR3, the DNA is TGTGCCACCGGAGAGAGGGATCACGGGGAGCTGTTTTTT.

The gene calls are TRBV5-1 and TRBJ2-7; 7 nucleotides match TRBD1. Germline lookup yields CDR1 SGHRS and CDR2 YFSETQ. V shed 2 bases, J shed 4 bases, and the junction held 9 bases outside the gene matches. This CDR3 has 15 residues. The CDR3 loop is CASSLQTGSGYEQYF. The DNA of the CDR3 is TGCGCCAGCAGCTTACAGACAGGGTCGGGGTACGAGCAGTACTTC. Together with reference TRBV5-1 and TRBJ2-7, the CDR3 gives the full variable domain: KAGVTQTPRYLIKTRGQQVTLSCSPISGHRSVSWYQQTPGQGLQFLFEYFSETQRNKGNFPGRFSGRQFSNSRSEMNVSTLELGDSALYLCASSLQTGSGYEQYFGPGTRLTVT.

This chain connects TRBV11-3 to TRBJ2-3; 7 nucleotides agree with TRBD2. Trimming at V came to 0 bases and at J to 5 bases, leaving 11 bases not matched to a gene. The CDR3 spans 17 residues. Germline CDR1 and CDR2: SGHNT and YENEEA. CDR3 amino acids: CASSLDGQVAGQDTQYF. The DNA for the CDR3 is TGTGCCAGCAGCTTAGATGGTCAGGTAGCGGGCCAAGATACGCAGTATTTT.

The count of this clone is one. The chain is built from TRBV10-3 and TRBJ2-5, with TRBD1 matching 11 bases. Germline-derived CDR1 and CDR2 are ENHRY and SYGVKD. CDR3 length equals 15 residues. Unmatched junction bases numbered 6, after V lost 7 bases and J lost 2 bases. Written as DNA, the CDR3 is TGTGCCATCAACCCAGGACAGGGGGCACAAGAGACCCAGTACTTC. Protein product: CAINPGQGAQETQYF.

As concerns this clone: This sample also contains other DNA sequences that code for the same CDR3. This chain uses TRBV7-9 with TRBJ1-4; possible D gene TRBD1, 5 bases. Trimming took 5 bases from V and 5 from J, leaving 12 bases between them. The CDR3 length is 14 residues. Germline-derived CDR1 and CDR2 are SEHNR and FQNEAQ (reference sequence). This CDR3 is CASSPGELNEKLFF. The CDR3 DNA reads TGTGCCAGCAGCCCGGGGGAGTTAAATGAAAAACTGTTTTTT.

The chain is built from TRBV7-8 and TRBJ1-5, with unresolved D. Deletions cut 5 bases from V and 4 bases from J, with 12 bases between. The CDR3 is 14 amino acids. Looked up from germline, CDR1 is SGHVS and CDR2 is FQNEAQ. CDR3 in DNA: TGTGCCAGCAGCCCAGAGGCCCCAAATCAGCCCCAGCATTTT. Its translation: CASSPEAPNQPQHF.

Here the CDR3 reads CAWSVSGTGNSPLHF. The CDR3 DNA reads TGTGCCTGGAGTGTCTCCGGGACAGGGAATTCACCCCTCCACTTT. The chain is built from TRBV30 and TRBJ1-6; TRBD1 aligns across 9 bases. With V trimmed by 0 bases and J by 7 bases, 4 bases remained unmatched. The CDR3 extends over 15 amino acids. Germline CDR1 GTSNPN, CDR2 SVGIG (reference sequence).

This clone was recorded only once. The genes are TRBV3-1 (or the pseudogene TRBV3-2) and TRBJ1-2; TRBD1 might be the D (5 bases). The germline gives CDR1 LGHDT, CDR2 YNNKEL (reference sequence). The V end was cut by 4 bases, the J end by 5 bases, with 20 bases between. This CDR3 spans 16 amino acids. The CDR3 region has the DNA TGTGCCAGCAGCCTTTCACCCGGCGGGGGAAGATATGGCTACACCTTC. This gives the protein CASSLSPGGGRYGYTF.

The sample holds one count of this clone. This chain connects TRBV19 to TRBJ1-5; D is undetermined. Trimming shortened V by 10 bases and J by 7 bases, and 20 bases separated the two germline ends. This CDR3 has 14 amino acids. CDR1 is LNHDA, CDR2 SQIVND, per germline (reference sequence). The CDR3 coding sequence is TGTGCCACCCGGACGGCGGGCTCGAAACAGCCCCAGCATTTT. This translates into CATRTAGSKQPQHF.

The chain carries TRBV30 and TRBJ1-4; 7 nucleotides align to TRBD1. This CDR3 has 14 residues. Germline assignment: CDR1 GTSNPN and CDR2 SVGIG (reference sequence). J was trimmed by 1 base and V by 1 base; bases with no gene match: 0. CDR3 in amino acids: CAWSDRGTNEKLFF. Here the CDR3 DNA reads TGTGCCTGGAGTGACAGGGGAACTAATGAAAAACTGTTTTTT.

This chain uses TRBV7-9 with TRBJ1-4; maybe TRBD1 (6 bases). Between the trimmed V and J ends, which lost 6 bases and 6 bases, there was a span of 11 bases. This CDR3 is 13 amino acids long. Germline V CDR1 and CDR2: SEHNR, FQNEAQ (reference sequence). In nucleotides, the CDR3 is TGTGCCAGCAGGGACAGTCATTATGAAAAACTGTTTTTT. Encoded protein: CASRDSHYEKLFF.

This chain links TRBV5-4 with TRBJ1-1, with 9 positions matching TRBD1. Germline trimming cut 4 bases from V and 2 bases from J; bases unmatched to any gene: 6. There are 15 residues in the CDR3. Germline loops: CDR1 SGHNT, CDR2 YYREEE (reference sequence). CDR3 coding DNA: TGTGCCAGCAGCAACTCGGGACAGGGTAACACTGAAGCTTTCTTT. It specifies CASSNSGQGNTEAFF.

The chain combines TRBV28 with TRBJ2-1, with TRBD2 matching over 14 bases. V gave up 7 bases and J gave up 7 bases; unmatched junction bases: 9. CDR3 length: 16 amino acids. The germline gives CDR1 MDHEN, CDR2 SYDVKM. The chain's CDR3 is CASKKPGTSGGNEQFF. The CDR3 DNA is TGTGCCAGCAAAAAGCCCGGGACTAGCGGGGGAAATGAGCAGTTCTTC.

This sequence joins TRBV7-2 and TRBJ1-6; D is possibly TRBD1 (5 bases). Trimming left V 1 base short and J 7 bases short, with 11 bases between. This CDR3 has 15 amino acids. CDR1 and CDR2 (germline): SGHTA, FQGNSA. CDR3 residues: CASSLVRQPNSPLHF. The DNA for the CDR3 is TGTGCCAGCAGCTTAGTGAGACAGCCAAATTCACCCCTCCACTTT.

About this clone: The germline gene is not matched at one end of the junction; a read error may be the cause. The V call is TRBV10-3, the J call TRBJ1-2; TRBD1 might be the D (5 bases). The CDR3 is 13 amino acids. In germline, CDR1 is ENHRY, CDR2 SYGVKD. CDR3 loop: CVISQGGDYGYTF. DNA of the CDR3: TGTGTCATCAGCCAAGGAGGGGACTATGGCTACACCTTC.

This rearrangement joins TRBV5-4 to TRBJ2-5; 8 bases match TRBD2. V dropped 1 base and J dropped 5; count of bases not matched to a gene: 4. Per the germline V gene, CDR1 is SGHNT and CDR2 is YYREEE (reference sequence). The CDR3 extends over 14 amino acids. DNA of the CDR3: TGTGCCAGCAGCTTGAGTAGCGGGACGGAGACCCAGTACTTC. Translation: CASSLSSGTETQYF. Full variable domain (remainder filled in from reference TRBV5-4 and TRBJ2-5): ETGVTQSPTHLIKTRGQQVTLRCSSQSGHNTVSWYQQALGQGPQFIFQYYREEENGRGNFPPRFSGLQFPNYSSELNVNALELDDSALYLCASSLSSGTETQYFGPGTRLLVL.

This clone has a handful of counts. The chain recombines TRBV7-8 with TRBJ2-5; 13 positions match TRBD2. J lost 4 bases, V lost 3 bases, and 5 bases had no gene match. The CDR3 runs 16 residues. Germline CDR1 and CDR2: SGHVS and FQNEAQ. The chain's CDR3 is CASSFSWTSGGETQYF. In nucleotides, the CDR3 is TGTGCCAGCAGCTTTAGTTGGACTAGCGGGGGAGAGACCCAGTACTTC.

The V and J genes are TRBV6-6 and TRBJ1-1, with TRBD1 matching over 9 bases. Trimming removed 7 bases from V and 6 bases from J; junction bases left unmatched: 12. Looked up from germline, CDR1 is MNHNY and CDR2 is SVGAGI (reference sequence). This CDR3 comprises 15 residues. The CDR3 bases are TGTGCCAGCACCAAAAGGACAGGGGTACGGCCTGAAGCTTTCTTT. Encoded protein: CASTKRTGVRPEAFF.

The V and J genes are TRBV30 and TRBJ2-1, with 7 bases lining up with TRBD2. Unmatched junction bases numbered 9, after V lost 3 bases and J lost 7 bases. Germline V gene sequence: CDR1 GTSNPN, CDR2 SVGIG (reference sequence). The CDR3 extends over 14 amino acids. The CDR3 nucleotides are TGTGCCTGGAGCCCGGGGGGTAAGAGGAATGAGCAGTTCTTC. Protein sequence: CAWSPGGKRNEQFF.

The genes are TRBV27 and TRBJ2-3; 14 nucleotides agree with TRBD2. There are 17 residues in the CDR3. CDR1 is MNHEY, CDR2 SMNVEV, per germline (reference sequence). The trim removed 6 bases at V and 2 bases at J, leaving 7 bases unmatched. The CDR3 coding sequence is TGTGCCAGCAGAGGACTAGCGGGGGGCTCTGTCACAGATACGCAGTATTTT. Protein product: CASRGLAGGSVTDTQYF.

In DNA form, the CDR3 reads TGTGCCAGCAGTTTATGGGGGAGCGGACAGAGCTATGGCTACACCTTC. Residues: CASSLWGSGQSYGYTF. J is TRBJ1-2 and V is TRBV28; a possible D gene is TRBD1 (6 bases). V was shortened by 0 bases and J by 4 bases, with 15 bases between the two germline ends. CDR1 and CDR2 (germline): MDHEN, SYDVKM. This CDR3 region has 16 residues.

This rearrangement joins TRBV12-3 or TRBV12-4 to TRBJ2-7, with D possibly being TRBD2 (5 bases). The CDR3 is made up of 11 amino acids. V was trimmed by 5 bases and J by 6 bases, leaving 8 bases between them. CDR3 sequence (DNA): TGTGCCAGCAGTGAAGGAGGCGAGCAGTACTTC. Translation: CASSEGGEQYF.

The chain employs TRBV5-1 and TRBJ2-3; the match to TRBD1 covers 10 bases. Per the germline V gene, CDR1 is SGHRS and CDR2 is YFSETQ. J lost 6 bases, V lost 4 bases, and 5 bases had no gene match. The CDR3 has 14 amino acids. CDR3 nucleotide sequence: TGCGCCAGCAGCCCCGACAGGGGGCAGGATACGCAGTATTTT. It encodes CASSPDRGQDTQYF.

This sequence joins TRBV10-2 and TRBJ2-7; 12 nucleotides align to TRBD2. J gave up 2 bases and V 9 bases, and 2 bases lay outside the gene matches. Germline values: CDR1 WSHSY, CDR2 SAAADI. This CDR3 comprises 13 residues. DNA for the CDR3: TGCGCCAGTTCTAGCGGGGGGGCCTACGAGCAGTACTTC. This gives the protein CASSSGGAYEQYF.

The chain combines TRBV6-5 with TRBJ1-1; D unclear. Germline CDR1 reads MNHEY; CDR2 reads SVGAGI. V lost 4 bases and J lost 1, with 10 bases in between. The CDR3 runs 14 residues. Written as DNA, the CDR3 is TGTGCCAGCAGTTCGATCGCAGGGAACACTGAAGCTTTCTTT. Its translation is CASSSIAGNTEAFF.